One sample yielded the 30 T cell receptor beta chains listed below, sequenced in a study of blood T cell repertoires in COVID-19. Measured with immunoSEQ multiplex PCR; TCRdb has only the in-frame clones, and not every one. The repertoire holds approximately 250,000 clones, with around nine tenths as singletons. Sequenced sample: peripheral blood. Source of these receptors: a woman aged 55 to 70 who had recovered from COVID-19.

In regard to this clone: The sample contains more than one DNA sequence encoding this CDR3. The DNA for the CDR3 is TGTGCCAGCAGCTTGGCGGGGAGCAATCAGCCCCAGCATTTT. As protein: CASSLAGSNQPQHF. This rearrangement joins TRBV5-4 to TRBJ1-5; D is unresolved. Between the trimmed V and J ends, which lost 0 bases and 1 base, there was a span of 5 bases. This CDR3 comprises 14 residues. Germline V gives CDR1 SGHNT, CDR2 YYREEE (reference sequence).

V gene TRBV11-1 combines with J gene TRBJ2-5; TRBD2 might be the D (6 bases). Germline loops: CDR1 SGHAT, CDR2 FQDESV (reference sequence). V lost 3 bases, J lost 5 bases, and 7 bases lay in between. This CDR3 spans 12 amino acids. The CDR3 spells CASSFGGETQYF. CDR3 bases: TGTGCCAGCAGCTTTGGGGGGGAGACCCAGTACTTC.

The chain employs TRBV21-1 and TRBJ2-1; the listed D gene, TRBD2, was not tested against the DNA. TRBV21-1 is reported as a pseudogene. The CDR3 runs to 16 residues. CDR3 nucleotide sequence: TGTGCCAGCAGCAACGGGGGGGCCTTCCCCTACAATGAGCAGTTCTTC. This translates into CASSNGGAFPYNEQFF.

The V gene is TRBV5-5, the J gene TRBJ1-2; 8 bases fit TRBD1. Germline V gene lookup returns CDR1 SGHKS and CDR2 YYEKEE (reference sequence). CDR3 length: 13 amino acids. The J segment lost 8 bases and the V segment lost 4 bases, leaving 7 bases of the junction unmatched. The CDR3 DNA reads TGTGCCAGCAGCCGGCAGGGGGCGGTCGGCTACACCTTC. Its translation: CASSRQGAVGYTF.

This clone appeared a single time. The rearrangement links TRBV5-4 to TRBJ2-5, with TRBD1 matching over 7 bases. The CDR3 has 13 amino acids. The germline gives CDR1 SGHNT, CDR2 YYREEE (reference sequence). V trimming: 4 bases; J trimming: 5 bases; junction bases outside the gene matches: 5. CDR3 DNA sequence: TGTGCCAGCAGCGACAGGGTTGGGGAGACCCAGTACTTC. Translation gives CASSDRVGETQYF.

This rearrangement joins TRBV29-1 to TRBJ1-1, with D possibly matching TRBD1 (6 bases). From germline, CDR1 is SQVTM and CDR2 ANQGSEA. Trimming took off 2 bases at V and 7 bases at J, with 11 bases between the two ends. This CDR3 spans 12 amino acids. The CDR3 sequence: CSVERGGSEAFF. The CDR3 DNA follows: TGCAGCGTTGAAAGGGGGGGGAGTGAAGCTTTCTTT.

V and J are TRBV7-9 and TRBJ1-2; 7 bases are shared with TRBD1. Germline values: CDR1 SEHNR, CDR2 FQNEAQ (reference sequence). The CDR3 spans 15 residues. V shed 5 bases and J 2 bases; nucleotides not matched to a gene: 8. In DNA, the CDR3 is TGTGCCAGCAGCCGTGACAGGGTACTCAACTATGGCTACACCTTC. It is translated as CASSRDRVLNYGYTF.

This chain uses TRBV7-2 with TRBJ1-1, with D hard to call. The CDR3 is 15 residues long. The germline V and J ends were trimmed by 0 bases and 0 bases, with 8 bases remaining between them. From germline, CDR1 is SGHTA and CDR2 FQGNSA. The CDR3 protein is CASSLARGMNTEAFF. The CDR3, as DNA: TGTGCCAGCAGCTTAGCAAGAGGAATGAACACTGAAGCTTTCTTT. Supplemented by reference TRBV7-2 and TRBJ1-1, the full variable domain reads GAGVSQSPSNKVTEKGKDVELRCDPISGHTALYWYRQSLGQGLEFLIYFQGNSAPDKSGLPSDRFSAERTGGSVSTLTIQRTQQEDSAVYLCASSLARGMNTEAFFGQGTRLTVV.

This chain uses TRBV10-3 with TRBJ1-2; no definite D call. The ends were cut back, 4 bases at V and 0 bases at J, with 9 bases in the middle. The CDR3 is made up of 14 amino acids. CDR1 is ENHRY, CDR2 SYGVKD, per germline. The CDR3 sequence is CAISVPGANYGYTF. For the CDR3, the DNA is TGTGCCATCAGTGTTCCGGGAGCTAACTATGGCTACACCTTC.

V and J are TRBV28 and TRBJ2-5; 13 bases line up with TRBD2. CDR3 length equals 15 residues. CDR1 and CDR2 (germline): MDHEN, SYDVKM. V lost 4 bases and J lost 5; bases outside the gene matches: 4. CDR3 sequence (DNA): TGTGCCAGCAGTTGGGTACTAGCGGGAGGGGAGACCCAGTACTTC. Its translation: CASSWVLAGGETQYF.

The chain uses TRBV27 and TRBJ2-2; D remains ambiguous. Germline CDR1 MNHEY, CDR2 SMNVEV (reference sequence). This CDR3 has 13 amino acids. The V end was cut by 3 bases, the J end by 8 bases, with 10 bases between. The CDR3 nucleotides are TGTGCCAGCAGTTTTTCGGTCTCTGGGGAGCTGTTTTTT. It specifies CASSFSVSGELFF.

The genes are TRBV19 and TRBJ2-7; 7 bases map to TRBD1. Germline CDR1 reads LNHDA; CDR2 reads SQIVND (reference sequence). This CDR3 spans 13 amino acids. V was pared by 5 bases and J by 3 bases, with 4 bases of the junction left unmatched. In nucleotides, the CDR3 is TGTGCCAGTAGTCCCGGACAGGACTACGAGCAGTACTTC. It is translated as CASSPGQDYEQYF.

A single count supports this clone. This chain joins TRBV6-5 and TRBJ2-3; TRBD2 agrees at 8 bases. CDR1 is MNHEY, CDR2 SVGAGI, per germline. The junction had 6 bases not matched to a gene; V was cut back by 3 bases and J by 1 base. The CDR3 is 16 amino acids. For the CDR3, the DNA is TGTGCCAGCAGTTATAATGGGCGGGGGGGCACAGATACGCAGTATTTT. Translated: CASSYNGRGGTDTQYF.

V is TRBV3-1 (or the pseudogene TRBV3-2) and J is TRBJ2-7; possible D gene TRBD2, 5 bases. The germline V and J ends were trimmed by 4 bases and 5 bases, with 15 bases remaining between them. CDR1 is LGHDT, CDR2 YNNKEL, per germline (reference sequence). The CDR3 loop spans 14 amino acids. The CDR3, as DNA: TGTGCCAGCAGCCTACTAGGGCCCCCCCACGAGCAGTACTTC. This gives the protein CASSLLGPPHEQYF.

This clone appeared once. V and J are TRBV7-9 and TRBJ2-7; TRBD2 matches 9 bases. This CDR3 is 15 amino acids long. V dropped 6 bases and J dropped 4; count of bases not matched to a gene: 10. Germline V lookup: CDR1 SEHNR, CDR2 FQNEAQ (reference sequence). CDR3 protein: CASRIARGGDYEQYF. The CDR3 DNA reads TGTGCCAGCAGGATAGCGCGGGGGGGAGATTACGAGCAGTACTTC.

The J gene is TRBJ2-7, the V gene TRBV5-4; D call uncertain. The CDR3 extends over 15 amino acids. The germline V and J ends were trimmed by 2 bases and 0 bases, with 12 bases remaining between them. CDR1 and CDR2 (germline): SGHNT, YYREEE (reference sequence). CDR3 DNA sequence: TGTGCCAGCAGCTTAGCTGGAGAGTCCTCCTACGAGCAGTACTTC. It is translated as CASSLAGESSYEQYF.

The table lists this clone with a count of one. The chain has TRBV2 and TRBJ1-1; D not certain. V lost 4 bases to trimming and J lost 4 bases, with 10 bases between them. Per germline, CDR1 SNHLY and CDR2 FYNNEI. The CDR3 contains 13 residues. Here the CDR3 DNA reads TGTGCCAGCAGTGGTCAGAGGAGCACTGAAGCTTTCTTT. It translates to CASSGQRSTEAFF.

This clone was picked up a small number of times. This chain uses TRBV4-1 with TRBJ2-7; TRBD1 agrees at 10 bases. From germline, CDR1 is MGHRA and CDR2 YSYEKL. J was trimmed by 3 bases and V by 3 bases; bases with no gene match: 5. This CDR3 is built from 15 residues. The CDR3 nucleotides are TGCGCCAGCAGCCATGGGACAGGGGTGGGCTACGAGCAGTACTTC. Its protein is CASSHGTGVGYEQYF.

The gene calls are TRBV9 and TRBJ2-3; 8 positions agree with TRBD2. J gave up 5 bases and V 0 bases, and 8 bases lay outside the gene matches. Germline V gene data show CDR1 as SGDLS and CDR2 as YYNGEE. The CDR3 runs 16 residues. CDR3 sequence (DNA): TGTGCCAGCAGCGTAGTGCCGGGGAGCGGGGGAGATACGCAGTATTTT. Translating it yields CASSVVPGSGGDTQYF. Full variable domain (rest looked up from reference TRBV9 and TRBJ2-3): DSGVTQTPKHLITATGQRVTLRCSPRSGDLSVYWYQQSLDQGLQFLIQYYNGEERAKGNILERFSAQQFPDLHSELNLSSLELGDSALYFCASSVVPGSGGDTQYFGPGTRLTVL.

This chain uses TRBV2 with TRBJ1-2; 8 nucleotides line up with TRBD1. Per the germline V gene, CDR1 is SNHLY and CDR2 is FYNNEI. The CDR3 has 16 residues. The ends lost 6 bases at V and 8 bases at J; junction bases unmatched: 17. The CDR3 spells CASRAGTGLAGQGYTF. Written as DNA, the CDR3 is TGTGCCAGCAGGGCCGGGACAGGTCTCGCGGGGCAAGGCTACACCTTC.

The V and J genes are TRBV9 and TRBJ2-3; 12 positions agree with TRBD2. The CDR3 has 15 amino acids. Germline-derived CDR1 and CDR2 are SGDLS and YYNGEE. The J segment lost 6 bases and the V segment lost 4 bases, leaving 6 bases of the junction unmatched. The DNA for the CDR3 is TGTGCCAGCAGCTACGGACTAGCGGGGATGGATACGCAGTATTTT. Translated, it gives CASSYGLAGMDTQYF.

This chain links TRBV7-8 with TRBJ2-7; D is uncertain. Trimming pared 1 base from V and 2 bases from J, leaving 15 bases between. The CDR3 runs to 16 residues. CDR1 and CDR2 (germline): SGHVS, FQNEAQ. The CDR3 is CASSLGPRVGAYEQYF. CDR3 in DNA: TGTGCCAGCAGCTTAGGTCCCCGTGTAGGAGCCTACGAGCAGTACTTC.

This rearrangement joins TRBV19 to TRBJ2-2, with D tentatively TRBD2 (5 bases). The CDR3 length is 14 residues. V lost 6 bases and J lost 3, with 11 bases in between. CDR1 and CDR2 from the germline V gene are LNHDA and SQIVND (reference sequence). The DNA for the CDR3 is TGTGCCAGTAGCCAGAGGCGGGACACCGGGGAGCTGTTTTTT. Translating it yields CASSQRRDTGELFF. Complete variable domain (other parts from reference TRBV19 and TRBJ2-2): DGGITQSPKYLFRKEGQNVTLSCEQNLNHDAMYWYRQDPGQGLRLIYYSQIVNDFQKGDIAEGYSVSREKKESFPLTVTSAQKNPTAFYLCASSQRRDTGELFFGEGSRLTVL.

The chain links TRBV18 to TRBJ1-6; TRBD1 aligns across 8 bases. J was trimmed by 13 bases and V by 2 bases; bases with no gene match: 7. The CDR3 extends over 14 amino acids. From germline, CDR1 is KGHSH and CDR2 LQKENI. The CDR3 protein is CASSPETGATPLHF. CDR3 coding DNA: TGTGCCAGCTCACCAGAGACAGGGGCGACGCCCCTCCACTTT.

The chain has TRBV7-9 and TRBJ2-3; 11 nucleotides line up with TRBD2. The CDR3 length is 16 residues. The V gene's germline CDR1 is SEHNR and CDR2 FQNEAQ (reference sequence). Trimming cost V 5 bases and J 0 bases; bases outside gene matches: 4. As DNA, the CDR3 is TGTGCCAGCAGCATAGGACTAGCGGGTAGCACAGATACGCAGTATTTT. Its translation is CASSIGLAGSTDTQYF.

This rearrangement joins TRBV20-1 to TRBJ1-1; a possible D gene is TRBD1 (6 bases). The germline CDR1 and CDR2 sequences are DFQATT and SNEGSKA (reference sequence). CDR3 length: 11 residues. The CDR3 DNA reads TGCGGGGGCGGATGGAACACTGAAGCTTTCTTT. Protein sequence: CGGGWNTEAFF.

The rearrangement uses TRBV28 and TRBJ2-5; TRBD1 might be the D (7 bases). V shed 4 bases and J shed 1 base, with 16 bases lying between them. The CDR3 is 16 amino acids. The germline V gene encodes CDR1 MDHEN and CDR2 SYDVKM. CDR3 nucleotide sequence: TGTGCCAGCAGTTCCCCCAGACAGGGACTCCAAGAGACCCAGTACTTC. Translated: CASSSPRQGLQETQYF.

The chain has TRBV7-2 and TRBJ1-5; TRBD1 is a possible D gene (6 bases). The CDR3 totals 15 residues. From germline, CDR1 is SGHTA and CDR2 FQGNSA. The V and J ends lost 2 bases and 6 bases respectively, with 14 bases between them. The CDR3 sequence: CASSLSSGASQPQHF. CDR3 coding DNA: TGTGCCAGCAGCTTATCATCAGGGGCTAGTCAGCCCCAGCATTTT.

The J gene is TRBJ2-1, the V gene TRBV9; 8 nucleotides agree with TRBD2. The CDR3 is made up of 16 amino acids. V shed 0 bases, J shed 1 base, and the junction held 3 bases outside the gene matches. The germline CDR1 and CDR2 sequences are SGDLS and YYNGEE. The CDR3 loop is CASSVGGGGSYNEQFF. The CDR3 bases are TGTGCCAGCAGCGTAGGAGGCGGGGGGTCCTACAATGAGCAGTTCTTC.

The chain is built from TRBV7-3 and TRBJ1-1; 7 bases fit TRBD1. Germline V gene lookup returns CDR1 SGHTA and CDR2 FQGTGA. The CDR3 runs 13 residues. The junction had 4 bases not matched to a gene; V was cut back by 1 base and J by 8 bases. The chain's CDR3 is CASSLRWGQEAFF. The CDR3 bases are TGTGCCAGCAGCTTAAGGTGGGGACAGGAAGCTTTCTTT.